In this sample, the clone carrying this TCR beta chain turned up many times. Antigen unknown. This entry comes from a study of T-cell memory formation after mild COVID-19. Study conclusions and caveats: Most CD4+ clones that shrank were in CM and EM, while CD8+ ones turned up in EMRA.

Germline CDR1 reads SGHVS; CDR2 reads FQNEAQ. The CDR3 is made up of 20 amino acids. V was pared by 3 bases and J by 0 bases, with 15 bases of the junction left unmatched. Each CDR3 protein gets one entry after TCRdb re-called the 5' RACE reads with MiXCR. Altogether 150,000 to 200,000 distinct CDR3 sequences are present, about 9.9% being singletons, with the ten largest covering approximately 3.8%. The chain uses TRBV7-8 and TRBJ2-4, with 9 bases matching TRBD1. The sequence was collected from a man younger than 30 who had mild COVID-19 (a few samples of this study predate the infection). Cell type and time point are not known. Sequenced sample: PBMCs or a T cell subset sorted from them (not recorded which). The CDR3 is CASSLGPGQGYSLAKNIQYF. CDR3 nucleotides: TGTGCCAGCAGCTTGGGCCCGGGACAGGGATACAGCTTAGCCAAAAACATTCAGTACTTC. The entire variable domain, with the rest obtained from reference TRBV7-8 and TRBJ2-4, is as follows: GAGVSQSPRYKVAKRGQDVALRCDPISGHVSLFWYQQALGQGPEFLTYFQNEAQLDKSGLPSDRFFAERPEGSVSTLKIQRTQQEDSAVYLCASSLGPGQGYSLAKNIQYFGAGTRLSVL.